This TCR beta chain was found in a study of T cell changes during pregnancy in multiple sclerosis. Data came from immunoSEQ multiplex PCR; TCRdb stores just in-frame clones and leaves some out. The sample shows about 20,000 clones, approximately 90% of them seen only once. This CDR3 is 15 amino acids long. Unmatched junction bases numbered 6, after V lost 5 bases and J lost 6 bases. The germline CDR1 and CDR2 sequences are SGHRS and YFSETQ. The material was CD4+ T cells from peripheral blood mononuclear cells, obtained after pregnancy. The receptor comes from a female donor in good health, enrolled as a control in a pregnancy study. The genes are TRBV5-1 and TRBJ2-2, with TRBD1 matching 11 bases. The CDR3 coding sequence is TGCGCCAGCAGAAAAGGGACAGGGGGTCCCGGGGAGCTGTTTTTT. It is translated as CASRKGTGGPGELFF.